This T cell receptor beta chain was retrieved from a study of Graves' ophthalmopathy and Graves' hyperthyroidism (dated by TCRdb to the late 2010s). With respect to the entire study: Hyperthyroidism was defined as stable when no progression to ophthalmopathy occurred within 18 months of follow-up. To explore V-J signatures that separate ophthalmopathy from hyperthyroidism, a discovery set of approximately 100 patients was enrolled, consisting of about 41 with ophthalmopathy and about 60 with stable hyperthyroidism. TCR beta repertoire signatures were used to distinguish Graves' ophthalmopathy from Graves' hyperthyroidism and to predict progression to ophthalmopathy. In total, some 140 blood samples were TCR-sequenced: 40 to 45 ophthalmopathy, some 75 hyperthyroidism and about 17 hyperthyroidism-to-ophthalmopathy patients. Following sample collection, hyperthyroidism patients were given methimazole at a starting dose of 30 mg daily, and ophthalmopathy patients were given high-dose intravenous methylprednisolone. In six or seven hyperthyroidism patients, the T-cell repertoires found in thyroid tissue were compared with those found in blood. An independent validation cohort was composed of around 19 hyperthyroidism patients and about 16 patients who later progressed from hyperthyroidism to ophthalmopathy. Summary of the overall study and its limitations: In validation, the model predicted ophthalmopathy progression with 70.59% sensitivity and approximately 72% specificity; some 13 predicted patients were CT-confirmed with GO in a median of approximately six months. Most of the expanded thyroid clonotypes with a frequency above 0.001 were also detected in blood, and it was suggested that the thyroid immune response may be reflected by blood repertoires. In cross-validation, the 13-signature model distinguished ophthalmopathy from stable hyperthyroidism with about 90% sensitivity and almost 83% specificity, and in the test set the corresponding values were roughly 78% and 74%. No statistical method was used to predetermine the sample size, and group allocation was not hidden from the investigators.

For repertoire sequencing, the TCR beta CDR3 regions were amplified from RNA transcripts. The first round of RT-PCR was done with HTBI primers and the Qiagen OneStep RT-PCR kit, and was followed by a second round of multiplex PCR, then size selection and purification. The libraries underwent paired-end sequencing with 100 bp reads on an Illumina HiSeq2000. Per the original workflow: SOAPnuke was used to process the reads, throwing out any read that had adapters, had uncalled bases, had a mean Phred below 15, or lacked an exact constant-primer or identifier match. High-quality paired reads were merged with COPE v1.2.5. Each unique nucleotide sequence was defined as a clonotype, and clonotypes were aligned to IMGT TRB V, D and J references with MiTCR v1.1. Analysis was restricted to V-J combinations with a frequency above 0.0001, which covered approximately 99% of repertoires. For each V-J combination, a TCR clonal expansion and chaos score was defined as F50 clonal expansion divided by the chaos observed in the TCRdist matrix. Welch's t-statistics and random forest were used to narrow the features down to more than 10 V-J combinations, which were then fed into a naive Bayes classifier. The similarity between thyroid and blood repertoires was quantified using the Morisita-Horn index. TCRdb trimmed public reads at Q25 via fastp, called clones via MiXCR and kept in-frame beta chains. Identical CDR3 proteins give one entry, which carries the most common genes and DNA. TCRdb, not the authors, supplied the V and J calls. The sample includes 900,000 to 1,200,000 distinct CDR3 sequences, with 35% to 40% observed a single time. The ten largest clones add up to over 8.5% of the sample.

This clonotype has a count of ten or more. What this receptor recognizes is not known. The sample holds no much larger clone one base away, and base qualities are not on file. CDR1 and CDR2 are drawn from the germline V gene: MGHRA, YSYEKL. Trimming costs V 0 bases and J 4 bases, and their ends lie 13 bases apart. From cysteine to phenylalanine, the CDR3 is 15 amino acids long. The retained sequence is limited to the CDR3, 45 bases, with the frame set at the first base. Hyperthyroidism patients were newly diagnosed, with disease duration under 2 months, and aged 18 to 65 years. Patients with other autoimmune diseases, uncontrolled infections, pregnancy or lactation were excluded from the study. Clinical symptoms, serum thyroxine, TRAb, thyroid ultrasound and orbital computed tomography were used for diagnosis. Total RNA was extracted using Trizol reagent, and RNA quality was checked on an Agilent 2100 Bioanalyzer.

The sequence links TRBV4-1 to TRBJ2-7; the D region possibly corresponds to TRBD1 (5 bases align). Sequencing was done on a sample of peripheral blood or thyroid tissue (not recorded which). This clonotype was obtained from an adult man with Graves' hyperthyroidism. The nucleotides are TGCGCCAGCAGCCAAGAGGGGCAGGGTCTTTACGAGCAGTACTTC. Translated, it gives CASSQEGQGLYEQYF.